The rows below give T cell receptor beta chains drawn from one sample of a study of cytomegalovirus exposure and HLA in healthy donors. Libraries were prepared by immunoSEQ multiplex PCR; TCRdb keeps only in-frame clonotypes and omits some of them. Found here are about 150,000 clones, nearly 70% of them singletons; the top ten hold about 9.4%. The sequenced sample consisted of PBMCs. These receptors were collected from a man aged 25-40 years in good health and CMV-seropositive. CDR3s include the opening cysteine and the closing phenylalanine or tryptophan. A D gene is named only where the DNA matches it firmly. The listing skips clone size in some rows; elsewhere it reads once, few, many or a size class.

d_call j_call clone_size v_call cdr3_aa cdr3_nt
TRBD1 TRBJ2-5 few TRBV7-7 CASSQDRGHAETQYF TGTGCCAGCAGCCAGGACAGGGGGCACGCGGAGACCCAGTACTTC
- TRBJ2-5 - TRBV6-1 CASRGAGVRTQYF TGTGCCAGCAGGGGAGCGGGCGTGAGAACCCAGTACTTC
TRBD1 TRBJ2-5 - TRBV2 CASLLRQGNQETQYF TGTGCCAGCCTCCTTAGACAGGGAAACCAAGAGACCCAGTACTTC
TRBD1 TRBJ2-5 - TRBV29-1 CSVRQGQETQYF TGCAGCGTTAGACAGGGACAAGAGACCCAGTACTTC
TRBD2 TRBJ2-3 - TRBV5-1 CASSPGVAGIDTQYF TGCGCCAGCAGCCCCGGAGTAGCGGGAATTGATACGCAGTATTTT
TRBD1 TRBJ2-1 - TRBV28 CASSHRDRARYNEQFF TGTGCCAGCAGTCATCGGGACAGGGCGAGATACAATGAGCAGTTCTTC
TRBD2 TRBJ2-7 - TRBV4-1 CASSQREGIRDYEQYF TGCGCCAGCAGCCAACGGGAGGGAATTAGGGACTACGAGCAGTACTTC
- TRBJ2-7 - TRBV4-1 CASSHEYGTYEQYF TGCGCCAGCAGCCATGAGTACGGGACCTACGAGCAGTACTTC
- TRBJ1-2 - TRBV30 CAWSMYIGHSGYTF TGTGCCTGGAGCATGTACATAGGACATAGTGGCTACACCTTC
- TRBJ2-5 once TRBV5-6 CASSSGLETQYF TGTGCCAGCAGCTCCGGTTTGGAGACCCAGTACTTC
- TRBJ2-7 - TRBV6-6 CASSQGLLTYEQYF TGTGCCAGCAGTCAGGGACTCCTCACCTACGAGCAGTACTTC
TRBD1 TRBJ1-1 - TRBV2 CASSHRGPDAGAFF TGTGCCAGCAGTCACAGGGGCCCCGACGCGGGAGCTTTCTTT
- TRBJ2-1 - TRBV5-6 CASSQYVGRRQFF TGTGCCAGCAGCCAATACGTAGGGAGGCGGCAGTTCTTC
- TRBJ1-2 - TRBV4-1 CASSQLYGHGYTF TGCGCCAGCAGCCAACTTTATGGGCATGGCTACACCTTC
- TRBJ2-7 - TRBV19 CASSILGGIGEQYF TGTGCCAGTAGTATATTGGGGGGTATCGGCGAGCAGTACTTC
TRBD1 TRBJ2-7 - TRBV5-4 CASSRPGQGSYEQYF TGTGCCAGCAGCCGCCCGGGACAGGGTTCCTACGAGCAGTACTTC
- TRBJ1-2 - TRBV5-1 CASSNTGLQGLVYGYTF TGCGCCAGCAGCAACACAGGCCTCCAGGGTCTCGTCTATGGCTACACCTTC
- TRBJ2-1 - TRBV4-1 CASSQGRARRIMNEQFF TGCGCCAGCAGCCAGGGGCGAGCTCGCCGGATTATGAATGAGCAGTTCTTC
TRBD2 TRBJ2-3 few TRBV4-2 CASSQWDSGPGTDTQYF TGTGCCAGCAGCCAATGGGATAGCGGGCCTGGGACAGATACGCAGTATTTT
TRBD1 TRBJ2-2 - TRBV30 CAWSPGQGARIF TGTGCCTGGAGCCCGGGACAGGGGGCTCGGATTTTT
- TRBJ2-5 - TRBV5-1 CASSRDNRGETQYF TGCGCCAGCAGCCGGGACAACCGGGGTGAGACCCAGTACTTC
- TRBJ1-2 - TRBV4-2 CASSPASGDYGYTF TGTGCCAGCAGCCCGGCGAGCGGGGACTATGGCTACACCTTC